The entry below gives a single TCR beta chain sequence along with its context. The data were taken from a study of blood T cell repertoires in COVID-19. Study-wide context: Acute and convalescent COVID-19 specimens originated in the United States, Italy and Spain. From T cells, B-cell-depleted T cells, or PBMCs came the material, which was cDNA or gDNA.

The CDR3 runs to 16 residues. Germline CDR1 is SGDLS and CDR2 is YYNGEE. The V segment lost 3 bases and the J segment 2 bases; nucleotides outside the gene matches: 11. The protocol was immunoSEQ multiplex PCR, while the TCRdb copy is restricted to in-frame clones and leaves out a portion. Altogether 110,000 to 150,000 clones are present, 88% being singletons, with the ten largest covering roughly 1.6%. The origin of this receptor is a woman between 50 and 59 years old with acute or convalescent COVID-19. Source material: peripheral blood. V and J are TRBV9 and TRBJ2-7; TRBD1 matches at 7 bases. Here the CDR3 reads CASSGSRTGRTYEQYF. The CDR3 bases are TGTGCCAGCAGCGGGAGCAGGACAGGCAGAACCTACGAGCAGTACTTC.